This passage covers 14 T cell receptor beta chains from one sample sequenced in a study of identical twins. TCRdb called the 5' RACE reads again in MiXCR, with one record for every CDR3 protein. This table has some 760,000 distinct CDR3 sequences, 15% to 20% appearing once. These data are also associated with another study on T cells expressing NK-cell markers.

Sequencing input: PBMCs. These receptors were taken from a woman between 18 and 30 years old in good health.

This clonotype was seen a few times. V is TRBV7-2 and J is TRBJ2-1; 11 positions agree with TRBD2. V lost 1 base and J lost 3; bases outside the gene matches: 2. The CDR3 is 16 amino acids. Germline V gene lookup returns CDR1 SGHTA and CDR2 FQGNSA. The CDR3 DNA reads as TGTGCCAGCAGCTTAGGTGGGACTAGCGGCTACAATGAGCAGTTCTTC. Translation gives CASSLGGTSGYNEQFF.

The chain combines TRBV20-1 with TRBJ2-7, with D perhaps matching TRBD1 (6 bases). V shed 5 bases and J shed 1 base, with 18 bases lying between them. In germline, CDR1 is DFQATT, CDR2 SNEGSKA (reference sequence). This CDR3 is built from 15 residues. The CDR3 loop reads CSAPRSRGGSYEQYF. CDR3 nucleotide sequence: TGCAGTGCTCCGAGAAGCAGAGGGGGTTCCTACGAGCAGTACTTC.

The chain employs TRBV20-1 and TRBJ2-1, with TRBD2 identical over 7 bases. With 6 bases clipped from V and 4 bases from J, the junction kept 9 bases outside the gene matches. CDR3 size: 14 residues. Germline V gives CDR1 DFQATT, CDR2 SNEGSKA (reference sequence). The CDR3 region is CSAPRDYPYNEQFF. The CDR3 DNA reads as TGCAGTGCCCCACGGGACTACCCTTACAATGAGCAGTTCTTC.

The table lists this clonotype with a count of one. The chain joins TRBV20-1 to TRBJ2-4, with D possibly being TRBD2 (5 bases). The V gene lost 1 base and the J gene lost 7 bases, with 20 bases spanning the gap. This CDR3 comprises 16 residues. Germline V gene sequence: CDR1 DFQATT, CDR2 SNEGSKA (reference sequence). The CDR3 loop is CSARVSPSPKENIQYF. Written as DNA, the CDR3 is TGCAGTGCTAGAGTCTCCCCTAGCCCGAAAGAGAACATTCAGTACTTC.

This clonotype was observed at least ten times. V is TRBV7-2 and J is TRBJ1-6, with 8 nucleotides matching TRBD1. Germline loops: CDR1 SGHTA, CDR2 FQGNSA. V was pared by 3 bases and J by 8 bases, with 6 bases of the junction left unmatched. This CDR3 has 15 amino acids. CDR3 in amino acids: CASSFGGQGYSPLHF. As DNA, the CDR3 is TGTGCCAGCAGCTTTGGTGGACAGGGCTATTCACCCCTCCACTTT.

The chain combines TRBV5-1 with TRBJ2-3; D is undetermined. Germline V gene data show CDR1 as SGHRS and CDR2 as YFSETQ. The CDR3 contains 13 residues. Trimming took 2 bases from V and 2 from J, leaving 6 bases between them. CDR3 region: CASSFRDTDTQYF. DNA of the CDR3: TGCGCCAGCAGCTTCCGAGACACAGATACGCAGTATTTT.

The V gene is TRBV10-3, the J gene TRBJ2-3; 12 positions agree with TRBD2. This CDR3 contains 18 residues. Trimming at V came to 8 bases and at J to 3 bases, leaving 15 bases not matched to a gene. CDR1 ENHRY and CDR2 SYGVKD come from the germline V gene. Written as DNA, the CDR3 is TGTGCCATCGCGCCACTAGCGGGGGGAGTATCGAGAACAGATACGCAGTATTTT. Amino acid sequence: CAIAPLAGGVSRTDTQYF.

This clonotype came up a few times. DNA for the CDR3: TGTGCCATCAGTGTAGCGGGGACTGAGCAGTTCTTC. It yields the protein CAISVAGTEQFF. The rearrangement links TRBV10-3 to TRBJ2-1; TRBD2 aligns across 8 bases. V shed 4 bases, J shed 9 bases, and the junction held 2 bases outside the gene matches. Germline loops: CDR1 ENHRY, CDR2 SYGVKD. The CDR3 length is 12 residues.

The chain employs TRBV7-8 and TRBJ2-7; D possibly corresponds to TRBD2 (6 bases). The CDR3 is 14 amino acids. Germline CDR1 SGHVS, CDR2 FQNEAQ. V was clipped by 6 bases and J by 0 bases, with 12 bases between them. CDR3 in amino acids: CASRDGGASYEQYF. The CDR3 region has the DNA TGTGCCAGCAGAGACGGAGGGGCCTCCTACGAGCAGTACTTC.

The chain couples TRBV18 to TRBJ2-7; 9 nucleotides align to TRBD2. This CDR3 comprises 16 residues. Trimming took 2 bases from V and 0 from J; bases not matched to a gene: 5. From germline, CDR1 is KGHSH and CDR2 LQKENI. The CDR3 DNA is TGTGCCAGCTCACCATCGACTAGCGGTACCTCCTACGAGCAGTACTTC. Amino acids: CASSPSTSGTSYEQYF.

The rearrangement links TRBV7-8 to TRBJ2-3; 7 bases are a match to TRBD1. The CDR3 is 16 amino acids. Germline values: CDR1 SGHVS, CDR2 FQNEAQ. V lost 5 bases, J lost 3 bases, and 11 bases stayed unmatched. The CDR3 sequence is CASSHRDRERTDTQYF. Here the CDR3 DNA reads TGTGCCAGCAGCCATCGAGACAGGGAACGGACAGATACGCAGTATTTT.

This chain links TRBV5-1 with TRBJ1-4; D not resolved. The CDR3 contains 17 residues. Looked up from germline, CDR1 is SGHRS and CDR2 is YFSETQ. Trimming cost V 1 base and J 5 bases, with 18 bases left between them. This CDR3 reads CASSLLGSVGENEKLFF. CDR3 nucleotides: TGCGCCAGCAGCTTGCTGGGCAGTGTGGGAGAAAATGAAAAACTGTTTTTT.

V is TRBV20-1 and J is TRBJ2-7; the D is unclear. V gave up 0 bases and J gave up 2 bases, with 20 bases separating them. Germline V CDR1 and CDR2: DFQATT, SNEGSKA (reference sequence). The CDR3 is 17 residues long. CDR3 protein: CSARDPRLSRIPYEQYF. CDR3 in DNA: TGCAGTGCTAGAGATCCCAGACTCTCCAGGATTCCCTACGAGCAGTACTTC.

J is TRBJ1-2 and V is TRBV12-3 or TRBV12-4, with D unclear. The V end was cut by 1 base, the J end by 4 bases, with 10 bases between. The CDR3 spans 14 residues. CDR3 DNA: TGTGCCAGCAGTTTAGGCCCAATCCCCTATGGCTACACCTTC. This encodes CASSLGPIPYGYTF.